This T cell receptor (beta chain) was found in a study of blood T cell repertoires in COVID-19. Study background: Acute and convalescent COVID-19 specimens originated in the United States, Italy and Spain. PBMCs, B-cell-depleted T cells, or T cells were the source of the cDNA or gDNA that made up the material.

How the authors handled the data: Cell counts per sample came from amplifying reference gene primers. Sequencing used immunoSEQ multiplex PCR; TCRdb keeps in-frame clones, though not all of them. V and J calls and clone size come straight from that table; D and trimming were deduced from the DNA. The sample lists some 180,000 clones; about nine tenths were seen once. Patients in Seattle were enrolled during active infection, then followed longitudinally. The V gene lost 0 bases and the J gene lost 4 bases, with 17 bases spanning the gap. The length of the CDR3 is 17 residues. Germline CDR1 reads LGHNA; CDR2 reads YSLEER.

The V and J genes are TRBV4-3 and TRBJ2-3, with D perhaps matching TRBD2 (6 bases). The receptor's source is a man younger than 30 with COVID-19, enrolled during active disease. What was sequenced was peripheral blood. The CDR3, as DNA: TGCGCCAGCAGCCAAGATTCGGACGGGAGTATCGCAGATACGCAGTATTTT. This encodes CASSQDSDGSIADTQYF.